These T cell receptor beta chains were read from a single sample in a study of OX40 agonist ivuxolimab in advanced cancers. Measured with immunoSEQ multiplex PCR; TCRdb has only the in-frame clones, and not every one. The table has roughly 13,000 clones, 77% seen once. The specimen comprised CD4+ or CD8+ T cells sorted from blood, sampled in a trial of the OX40 agonist ivuxolimab. Receptor source: an adult with an advanced solid tumor such as melanoma, head and neck, liver or kidney cancer. The CDR3 runs from the conserved cysteine through the conserved F or W. D genes are given only for firm matches. Not every row has a clone size; where given, it reads once, few, many or a size class.

d_call: -
v_call: TRBV27
j_call: TRBJ2-7
clone_size: -
cdr3_nt: TGTGCCAGCAGTTTGCGCGGGCCTCGCGAGCAGTACTTC
cdr3_aa: CASSLRGPREQYF

d_call: -
v_call: TRBV9
j_call: TRBJ2-3
clone_size: -
cdr3_nt: TGTGCCAGCAGCGTAGAGGCTAGAGAATCATCAGATACGCAGTATTTT
cdr3_aa: CASSVEARESSDTQYF

d_call: TRBD1
v_call: TRBV2
j_call: TRBJ2-5
clone_size: -
cdr3_nt: TGTGCCAGCAGTAAAAGGACAGGGGGAGGGGAGACCCAGTACTTC
cdr3_aa: CASSKRTGGGETQYF

d_call: TRBD2
v_call: TRBV10-2
j_call: TRBJ2-7
clone_size: -
cdr3_nt: TGCGCCAGCAAGGCTAGCGGGCCGTACGAGCAGTACTTC
cdr3_aa: CASKASGPYEQYF

d_call: -
v_call: TRBV27
j_call: TRBJ2-7
clone_size: -
cdr3_nt: TGTGCCAGCAGTTCCACAGGGTCCAGTCGCTACGAGCAGTACTTC
cdr3_aa: CASSSTGSSRYEQYF

d_call: -
v_call: TRBV27
j_call: TRBJ2-3
clone_size: -
cdr3_nt: TGTGCCAGCAGTTCGGCGGATAACACAGATACGCAGTATTTT
cdr3_aa: CASSSADNTDTQYF

d_call: -
v_call: TRBV9
j_call: TRBJ2-2
clone_size: -
cdr3_nt: TGTGCCAGCAGCGTAACTACCGGGGAGCTGTTTTTT
cdr3_aa: CASSVTTGELFF

d_call: TRBD2
v_call: TRBV9
j_call: TRBJ2-7
clone_size: -
cdr3_nt: TGTGCCAGCAGCGTACTGGGACTAGCGGAAATCTACGAGCAGTACTTC
cdr3_aa: CASSVLGLAEIYEQYF

d_call: -
v_call: TRBV5-1
j_call: TRBJ1-3
clone_size: -
cdr3_nt: TGCGCCAGCAGCAGTACCGGTACAGGAAACACCATATATTTT
cdr3_aa: CASSSTGTGNTIYF

d_call: TRBD2
v_call: TRBV2
j_call: TRBJ2-2
clone_size: -
cdr3_nt: TGTGCCAGCAGAAAAAGCGGGATTAACACCGGGGAGCTGTTTTTT
cdr3_aa: CASRKSGINTGELFF

d_call: TRBD1
v_call: TRBV5-6
j_call: TRBJ1-2
clone_size: -
cdr3_nt: TGTGCCAGCAGCTTGGAGCCAGGGGGGCAGTATGGCTACACCTTC
cdr3_aa: CASSLEPGGQYGYTF

d_call: -
v_call: TRBV7-3
j_call: TRBJ2-1
clone_size: -
cdr3_nt: TGTGCCAGCAGCTTTGGAGGGAGCTCCTACAATGAGCAGTTCTTC
cdr3_aa: CASSFGGSSYNEQFF

d_call: -
v_call: TRBV6-5
j_call: TRBJ1-1
clone_size: few
cdr3_nt: TGTGCCAGCAGTTACAACACGAACACTGAAGCTTTCTTT
cdr3_aa: CASSYNTNTEAFF

d_call: -
v_call: TRBV6-5
j_call: TRBJ2-7
clone_size: -
cdr3_nt: TGTGCCAGCAGTTCCTACTGGGGGGAGGCCGCCTACGAGCAGTACTTC
cdr3_aa: CASSSYWGEAAYEQYF

d_call: -
v_call: TRBV18
j_call: TRBJ1-1
clone_size: -
cdr3_nt: TGTGCCAGCTCACAAAGGCACGGAGAACAGACTGAAGCTTTCTTT
cdr3_aa: CASSQRHGEQTEAFF

d_call: -
v_call: TRBV27
j_call: TRBJ2-1
clone_size: -
cdr3_nt: TGTGCCAGCAGTTTCTTCGTGGAAAGCTCCTACAATGAGCAGTTCTTC
cdr3_aa: CASSFFVESSYNEQFF

d_call: TRBD2
v_call: TRBV7-2
j_call: TRBJ2-3
clone_size: once
cdr3_nt: TGTGCCAGCAGCTCTCTAGCGGGAGCAGATACGCAGTATTTT
cdr3_aa: CASSSLAGADTQYF

d_call: -
v_call: TRBV10-1
j_call: TRBJ2-7
clone_size: -
cdr3_nt: TGCGCCAGCAGTGAGTCGGCATCCTACGAGCAGTACTTC
cdr3_aa: CASSESASYEQYF

d_call: TRBD1
v_call: TRBV15
j_call: TRBJ2-2
clone_size: -
cdr3_nt: TGTGCCACCAGCAGCAGGGACAGGAACACCGGGGAGCTGTTTTTT
cdr3_aa: CATSSRDRNTGELFF

d_call: -
v_call: TRBV19
j_call: TRBJ2-3
clone_size: once
cdr3_nt: TGTGCCAGTGGGGTCGACTCATTTCAAGATACGCAGTATTTT
cdr3_aa: CASGVDSFQDTQYF

d_call: -
v_call: TRBV15
j_call: TRBJ1-1
clone_size: -
cdr3_nt: TGTGCCACCAGCAGAGAGGGGACTGAAGCTTTCTTT
cdr3_aa: CATSREGTEAFF

d_call: -
v_call: TRBV10-2
j_call: TRBJ1-1
clone_size: -
cdr3_nt: TGCGCCAGCAATCAGGGTAAGGCTGAAGCTTTCTTT
cdr3_aa: CASNQGKAEAFF

d_call: TRBD1
v_call: TRBV7-6
j_call: TRBJ1-1
clone_size: -
cdr3_nt: TGTGCCAGCAGTTTTACAGGGGCGTCTGAAGCTTTCTTT
cdr3_aa: CASSFTGASEAFF

d_call: TRBD1
v_call: TRBV19
j_call: TRBJ2-5
clone_size: -
cdr3_nt: TGTGCCAGTAGCCCGGGACAGCTCGGGACCCAGTACTTC
cdr3_aa: CASSPGQLGTQYF

d_call: TRBD1
v_call: TRBV18
j_call: TRBJ2-7
clone_size: -
cdr3_nt: TGTGCCAGCTCACCGGCAGCCGGGACAGACTACGAGCAGTACTTC
cdr3_aa: CASSPAAGTDYEQYF

d_call: -
v_call: TRBV18
j_call: TRBJ2-7
clone_size: -
cdr3_nt: TGTGCCAGCTCACCGGACTACGAGCAGTACTTC
cdr3_aa: CASSPDYEQYF

d_call: TRBD2
v_call: TRBV2
j_call: TRBJ2-1
clone_size: -
cdr3_nt: TGTGCCAGCAGTGAAGGGACTAGCGCTTACAATGAGCAGTTCTTC
cdr3_aa: CASSEGTSAYNEQFF

d_call: -
v_call: TRBV27
j_call: TRBJ2-3
clone_size: -
cdr3_nt: TGTGCCAGCAGACCTAGCACAGATACGCAGTATTTT
cdr3_aa: CASRPSTDTQYF

d_call: -
v_call: TRBV11-3
j_call: TRBJ2-7
clone_size: -
cdr3_nt: TGTGCCAGCAGCTCCTACCTTGGAGTTGCCTACGAGCAGTACTTC
cdr3_aa: CASSSYLGVAYEQYF

d_call: -
v_call: TRBV30
j_call: TRBJ2-7
clone_size: large
cdr3_nt: TGTGCCTGGAGTGCCGGTATGGGGGTCGAGCAGTACTTC
cdr3_aa: CAWSAGMGVEQYF

d_call: -
v_call: TRBV6-5
j_call: TRBJ1-2
clone_size: -
cdr3_nt: TGTGCCAGCAGTTACTCAGGGGGAGAGGGGGGCTACACCTTC
cdr3_aa: CASSYSGGEGGYTF

d_call: -
v_call: TRBV13
j_call: TRBJ2-7
clone_size: -
cdr3_nt: TGTGCCAGCAGCTCAGCGGAAACTTACGAGCAGTACTTC
cdr3_aa: CASSSAETYEQYF

d_call: TRBD2
v_call: TRBV7-9
j_call: TRBJ2-4
clone_size: -
cdr3_nt: TGTGCCAGCAGCTCGACGGGACTAACAGGACGAAAGGGCAAAAACATTCAGTACTTC
cdr3_aa: CASSSTGLTGRKGKNIQYF

d_call: TRBD2
v_call: TRBV27
j_call: TRBJ2-3
clone_size: -
cdr3_nt: TGTGCCAGCAGTTCCCCCGGACTAGCTTGGACAGATACGCAGTATTTT
cdr3_aa: CASSSPGLAWTDTQYF

d_call: -
v_call: TRBV2
j_call: TRBJ2-7
clone_size: -
cdr3_nt: TGTGCCAGCAGGAATAGCGGAAGCTCCTACGAGCAGTACTTC
cdr3_aa: CASRNSGSSYEQYF

d_call: -
v_call: TRBV27
j_call: TRBJ2-3
clone_size: -
cdr3_nt: TGTGCCAGCATTCACAGGGGACTGCTAGCGTCAAACACAGATACGCAGTATTTT
cdr3_aa: CASIHRGLLASNTDTQYF

d_call: -
v_call: TRBV11-2
j_call: TRBJ2-3
clone_size: -
cdr3_nt: TGTGCCAGCAGCTGGGGTGGAGCGGGAGATACGCAGTATTTT
cdr3_aa: CASSWGGAGDTQYF

d_call: -
v_call: TRBV19
j_call: TRBJ2-4
clone_size: -
cdr3_nt: TGTGCCAGTAGTATCTCCGGGGTCGGCATTCAGTACTTC
cdr3_aa: CASSISGVGIQYF

d_call: -
v_call: TRBV7-9
j_call: TRBJ2-1
clone_size: once
cdr3_nt: TGTGCCAGCAGCTTTAACTATGAGCAGTTCTTC
cdr3_aa: CASSFNYEQFF

d_call: TRBD1
v_call: TRBV29-1
j_call: TRBJ1-2
clone_size: few
cdr3_nt: TGCAGCGTCAGGGGGGGCTTCGGTGTCAGTCGAAACTATGGCTACACCTTC
cdr3_aa: CSVRGGFGVSRNYGYTF

d_call: -
v_call: TRBV7-8
j_call: TRBJ2-5
clone_size: -
cdr3_nt: TGTGCCAGCAGCTTAGGCGGACTAAGGCGGGGTGAGACCCAGTACTTC
cdr3_aa: CASSLGGLRRGETQYF

d_call: TRBD2
v_call: TRBV2
j_call: TRBJ2-7
clone_size: -
cdr3_nt: TGTGCCAGCAGTTTAACTAGCGGGATGGGCGAGCAGTACTTC
cdr3_aa: CASSLTSGMGEQYF

d_call: TRBD2
v_call: TRBV19
j_call: TRBJ2-1
clone_size: -
cdr3_nt: TGTGCCAGTAGTACCCAAGCGGGAGGCTCCTACAATGAGCAGTTCTTC
cdr3_aa: CASSTQAGGSYNEQFF

d_call: -
v_call: TRBV15
j_call: TRBJ2-7
clone_size: -
cdr3_nt: TGTGCCACCGCGGCGACGGTGAGTTCCTTCGAGCAGTACTTC
cdr3_aa: CATAATVSSFEQYF

d_call: -
v_call: TRBV19
j_call: TRBJ1-4
clone_size: -
cdr3_nt: TGTGCCAGTAGTATAGCAAGGCGGACTAATGAAAAACTGTTTTTT
cdr3_aa: CASSIARRTNEKLFF

d_call: TRBD2
v_call: TRBV7-9
j_call: TRBJ2-1
clone_size: -
cdr3_nt: TGTGCCAGCAGCGGTCCGGGGGGACGGAATGAGCAGTTCTTC
cdr3_aa: CASSGPGGRNEQFF

d_call: -
v_call: TRBV5-1
j_call: TRBJ2-3
clone_size: -
cdr3_nt: TGCGCCAGCAGCTTGGAGGAAACAGATACGCAGTATTTT
cdr3_aa: CASSLEETDTQYF

d_call: -
v_call: TRBV13
j_call: TRBJ1-2
clone_size: -
cdr3_nt: TGTGCCAGCAGTCCGCGGGAGACATGGAACTATGGCTACACCTTC
cdr3_aa: CASSPRETWNYGYTF

d_call: TRBD1
v_call: TRBV27
j_call: TRBJ1-1
clone_size: -
cdr3_nt: TGTGCCAGCTGGATACCGGGACAGGGGGCGAACACTGAAGCTTTCTTT
cdr3_aa: CASWIPGQGANTEAFF

d_call: -
v_call: TRBV11-2
j_call: TRBJ2-1
clone_size: once
cdr3_nt: TGTGCCAGCAGCTTAGATCGTGGCTCCTACAATGAGCAGTTCTTC
cdr3_aa: CASSLDRGSYNEQFF

d_call: -
v_call: TRBV11-2
j_call: TRBJ1-5
clone_size: -
cdr3_nt: TGTGCCAGCAGCTTAACGGACGGACCCTATCAGCCCCAGCATTTT
cdr3_aa: CASSLTDGPYQPQHF

d_call: -
v_call: TRBV5-6
j_call: TRBJ2-2
clone_size: -
cdr3_nt: TGTGCCAGCAGCTTGTGGGGACCCGGGGAGCTGTTTTTT
cdr3_aa: CASSLWGPGELFF

d_call: TRBD1
v_call: TRBV7-8
j_call: TRBJ1-1
clone_size: -
cdr3_nt: TGTGCCAGCGGGGACAGGTTGAACACTGAAGCTTTCTTT
cdr3_aa: CASGDRLNTEAFF

d_call: -
v_call: TRBV12-5
j_call: TRBJ2-1
clone_size: -
cdr3_nt: TGTGCTAGTGGTTCGATGACTAGCTCCTACAATGAGCAGTTCTTC
cdr3_aa: CASGSMTSSYNEQFF

d_call: -
v_call: TRBV21-1
j_call: TRBJ2-7
clone_size: few
cdr3_nt: TGTGCCAGCAGCGCGGGAACCTACGAGCAGTACTTC
cdr3_aa: CASSAGTYEQYF

d_call: TRBD2
v_call: TRBV7-2
j_call: TRBJ2-1
clone_size: -
cdr3_nt: TGTGCCAGCAGCCCCTCGACTAGCGGGAGAGCCTACAATGAGCAGTTCTTC
cdr3_aa: CASSPSTSGRAYNEQFF

d_call: TRBD2
v_call: TRBV5-6
j_call: TRBJ2-4
clone_size: -
cdr3_nt: TGTGCCAGCAGCACCTCCGGACTAGCATTGGGGAACATTCAGTACTTC
cdr3_aa: CASSTSGLALGNIQYF

d_call: -
v_call: TRBV18
j_call: TRBJ2-3
clone_size: -
cdr3_nt: TGTGCCAGCTCACCCAGGCTCCAGCGGCCAACTAGCACAGATACGCAGTATTTT
cdr3_aa: CASSPRLQRPTSTDTQYF

d_call: -
v_call: TRBV11-1
j_call: TRBJ2-3
clone_size: -
cdr3_nt: TGTGCCAGCAGCCCAATGGCTCTCACAGATACGCAGTATTTT
cdr3_aa: CASSPMALTDTQYF

d_call: TRBD1
v_call: TRBV7-3
j_call: TRBJ2-7
clone_size: -
cdr3_nt: TGTGCCAGCAGCTTACTGGGCAGGGGGAGCGAGCAGTACTTC
cdr3_aa: CASSLLGRGSEQYF